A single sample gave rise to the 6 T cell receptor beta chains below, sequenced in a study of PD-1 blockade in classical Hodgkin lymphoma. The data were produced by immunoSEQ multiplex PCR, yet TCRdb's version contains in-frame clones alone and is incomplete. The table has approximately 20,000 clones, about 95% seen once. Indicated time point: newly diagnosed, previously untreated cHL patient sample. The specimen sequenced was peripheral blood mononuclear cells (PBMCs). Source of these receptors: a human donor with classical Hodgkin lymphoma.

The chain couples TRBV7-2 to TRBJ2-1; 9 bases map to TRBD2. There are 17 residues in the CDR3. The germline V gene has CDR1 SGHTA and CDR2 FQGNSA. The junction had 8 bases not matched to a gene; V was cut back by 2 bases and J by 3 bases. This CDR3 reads CASSLNGASGVYNEQFF. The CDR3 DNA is TGTGCCAGCAGCTTAAATGGCGCTAGCGGGGTCTACAATGAGCAGTTCTTC.

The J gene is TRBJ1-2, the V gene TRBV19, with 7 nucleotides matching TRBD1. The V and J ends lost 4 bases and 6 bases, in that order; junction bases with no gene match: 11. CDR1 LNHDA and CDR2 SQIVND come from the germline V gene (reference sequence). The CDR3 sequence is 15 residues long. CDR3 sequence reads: CASSSPRQGINGYTF. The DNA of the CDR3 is TGTGCCAGTAGTAGCCCCCGACAGGGAATCAATGGCTACACCTTC.

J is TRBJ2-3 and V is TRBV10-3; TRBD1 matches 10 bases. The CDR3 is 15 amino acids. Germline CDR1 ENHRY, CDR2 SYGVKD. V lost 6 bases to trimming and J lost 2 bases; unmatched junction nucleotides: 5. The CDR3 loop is CAISWDRGPTDTQYF. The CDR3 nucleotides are TGTGCCATCAGCTGGGACAGGGGCCCCACAGATACGCAGTATTTT.

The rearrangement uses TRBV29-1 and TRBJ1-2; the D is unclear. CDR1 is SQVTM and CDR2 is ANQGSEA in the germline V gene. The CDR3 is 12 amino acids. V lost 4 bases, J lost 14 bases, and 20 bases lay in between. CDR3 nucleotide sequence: TGCAGCGTTGGGAGTTGGTCAATGGAATTTACCTTC. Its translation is CSVGSWSMEFTF.

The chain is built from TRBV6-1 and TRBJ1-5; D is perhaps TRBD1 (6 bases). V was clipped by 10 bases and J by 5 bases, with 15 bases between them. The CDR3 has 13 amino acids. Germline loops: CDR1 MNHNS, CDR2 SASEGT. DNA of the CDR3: TGTGCCACCACAGGGAGAGGACATCAGCCCCAGCATTTT. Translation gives CATTGRGHQPQHF.

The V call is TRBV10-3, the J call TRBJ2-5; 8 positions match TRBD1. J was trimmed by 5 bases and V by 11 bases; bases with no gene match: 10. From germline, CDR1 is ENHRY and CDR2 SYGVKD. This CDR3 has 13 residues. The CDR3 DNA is TGTGCCGCCTCAGGGGGCGTGGAGGAGACCCAGTACTTC. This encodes CAASGGVEETQYF.